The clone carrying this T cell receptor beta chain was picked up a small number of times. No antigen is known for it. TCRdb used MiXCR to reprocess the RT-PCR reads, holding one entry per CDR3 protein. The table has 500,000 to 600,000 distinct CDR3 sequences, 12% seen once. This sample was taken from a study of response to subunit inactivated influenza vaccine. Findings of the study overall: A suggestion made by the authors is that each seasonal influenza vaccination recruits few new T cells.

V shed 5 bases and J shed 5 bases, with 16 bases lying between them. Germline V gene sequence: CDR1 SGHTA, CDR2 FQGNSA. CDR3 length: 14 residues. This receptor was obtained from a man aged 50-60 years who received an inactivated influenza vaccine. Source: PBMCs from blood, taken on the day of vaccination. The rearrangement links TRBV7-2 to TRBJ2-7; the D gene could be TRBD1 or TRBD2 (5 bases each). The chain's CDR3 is CASSPGWGSHEQYF. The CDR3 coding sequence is TGTGCCAGCAGCCCCGGCTGGGGGTCTCACGAGCAGTACTTC.